This T cell receptor (beta chain) was captured by sequencing in a study of blood T cell repertoires in COVID-19. V dropped 8 bases and J dropped 7; count of bases not matched to a gene: 7. Germline CDR1 and CDR2: ENHRY and SYGVKD. There are 13 residues in the CDR3. The study drew participants aged about 18 to 89 years from about two dozen US areas. Clones were sequenced by immunoSEQ multiplex PCR, and TCRdb holds only the in-frame ones, with some missing. Here the sample spans over 250,000 clones, roughly 80% being singletons. Sequencing used PBMCs or T cells enriched from blood (not recorded which). This chain joins TRBV10-3 and TRBJ1-5, with TRBD1 matching over 8 bases. This clonotype originated in a man aged 35 to 55 who had been exposed to COVID-19. The CDR3 loop reads CAIGGTGTQPQHF. Written as DNA, the CDR3 is TGTGCCATCGGGGGGACAGGCACCCAGCCCCAGCATTTT.